This entry is about one T cell receptor beta chain. This entry comes from a study of cytomegalovirus exposure and HLA in healthy donors. Germline V gene sequence: CDR1 LNHDA, CDR2 SQIVND (reference sequence). This CDR3 has 16 residues. With V trimmed by 9 bases and J by 7 bases, 19 bases remained unmatched. Primers included in the PCR were 60 Vbeta and 13 Jbeta primers. Produced via immunoSEQ multiplex PCR; TCRdb's table is partial and in-frame only. The sample lists approximately 240,000 clones, 82% occurring once. Sequencing was carried out using PBMCs. The chain combines TRBV19 with TRBJ1-2; TRBD1 agrees at 8 bases. This receptor was identified in a woman between 40 and 50 years old in good health and CMV-seronegative. CDR3: CASALLAGGRRSGYTF. The CDR3 bases are TGTGCCAGCGCACTCCTCGCAGGGGGCCGTAGAAGTGGCTACACCTTC.